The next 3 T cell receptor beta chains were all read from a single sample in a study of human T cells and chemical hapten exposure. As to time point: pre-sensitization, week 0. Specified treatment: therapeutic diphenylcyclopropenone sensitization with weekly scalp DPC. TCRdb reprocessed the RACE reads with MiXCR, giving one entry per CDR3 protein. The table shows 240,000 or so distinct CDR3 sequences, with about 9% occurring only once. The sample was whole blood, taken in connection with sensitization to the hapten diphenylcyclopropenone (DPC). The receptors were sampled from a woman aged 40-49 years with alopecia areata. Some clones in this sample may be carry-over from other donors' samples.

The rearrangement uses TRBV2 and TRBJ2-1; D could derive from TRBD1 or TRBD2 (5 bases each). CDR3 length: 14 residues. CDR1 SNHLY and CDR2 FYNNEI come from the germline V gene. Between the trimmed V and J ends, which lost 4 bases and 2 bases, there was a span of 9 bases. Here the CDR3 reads CASSARGPYNEQFF. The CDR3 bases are TGTGCCAGCAGTGCCCGGGGCCCCTACAATGAGCAGTTCTTC. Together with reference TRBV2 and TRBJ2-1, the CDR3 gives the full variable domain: EPEVTQTPSHQVTQMGQEVILRCVPISNHLYFYWYRQILGQKVEFLVSFYNNEISEKSEIFDDQFSVERPDGSNFTLKIRSTKLEDSAMYFCASSARGPYNEQFFGPGTRLTVL.

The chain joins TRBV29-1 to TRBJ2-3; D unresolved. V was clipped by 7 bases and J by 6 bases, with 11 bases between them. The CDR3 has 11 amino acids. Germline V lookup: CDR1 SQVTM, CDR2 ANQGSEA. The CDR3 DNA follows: TGCAGCGCTTCTATGCGGGATACGCAGTATTTT. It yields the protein CSASMRDTQYF.

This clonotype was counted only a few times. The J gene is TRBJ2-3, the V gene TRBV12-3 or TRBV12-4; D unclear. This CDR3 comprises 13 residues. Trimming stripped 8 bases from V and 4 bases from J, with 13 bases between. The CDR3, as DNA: TGTGCCAGCGTCCTAGTGGGCGCAGATACGCAGTATTTT. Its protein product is CASVLVGADTQYF.